This passage covers 16 T cell receptor beta chains from one sample sequenced in a study of post-analysis software for immune sequencing data. cDNA libraries for TCR beta contained unique molecular identifiers. TCRdb processed the PCR reads anew with MiXCR; each CDR3 protein has one entry. The data show 800,000 to 950,000 distinct CDR3 sequences, with 53% seen just once and around 4.5% held by the top ten. Overall study findings and caveats: In patients, TRBV5-6, TRBV5-1 and TRBV20-1 belonged to roughly five TRBV segments found more frequently than in controls.

For these TCRs, the target antigens are not known. What was sequenced was blood. Every receptor here comes from a girl aged 10 to 17 with multiple sclerosis.

J is TRBJ1-1 and V is TRBV7-2; perhaps TRBD1 as D (5 bases). V lost 5 bases to trimming and J lost 10 bases, with 20 bases between them. This CDR3 region has 14 residues. The germline gives CDR1 SGHTA, CDR2 FQGNSA. The CDR3 protein is CASSRQGRAGGAFF. The CDR3 nucleotides are TGTGCCAGCAGCCGGCAGGGCAGGGCCGGGGGAGCTTTCTTT. Supplemented by reference TRBV7-2 and TRBJ1-1, the full variable domain reads GAGVSQSPSNKVTEKGKDVELRCDPISGHTALYWYRQSLGQGLEFLIYFQGNSAPDKSGLPSDRFSAERTGGSVSTLTIQRTQQEDSAVYLCASSRQGRAGGAFFGQGTRLTVV.

As regards this clonotype: One base away lies a much larger clone, so this may be a sequencing read error. The chain is built from TRBV15 and TRBJ2-4, with unresolved D. The J call is in doubt because the DNA end fits TRBJ2-7 better. Germline CDR1 is LNHNV and CDR2 is YYDKDF (reference sequence). The CDR3 has 12 amino acids. CDR3 DNA: TGTGCCACCAGCAGAGAGGACTACGAGCAGTACTTC. As protein: CATSREDYEQYF.

This rearrangement joins TRBV30 to TRBJ2-1; 12 bases match TRBD2. The CDR3 loop spans 14 amino acids. The germline V gene has CDR1 GTSNPN and CDR2 SVGIG (reference sequence). V was clipped by 4 bases and J by 6 bases; unmatched bases: 4. This chain's CDR3 is CAWKGLAGGNEQFF. CDR3 nucleotide sequence: TGTGCCTGGAAGGGACTAGCGGGCGGCAATGAGCAGTTCTTC.

The J gene is TRBJ2-7, the V gene TRBV21-1; the table's D call, TRBD2, has no DNA check behind it. TRBV21-1 is a recognized pseudogene. CDR3 length: 14 amino acids. The CDR3 is CASHEDLISYEQYF. CDR3 sequence (DNA): TGTGCCAGCCACGAGGACTTGATCTCCTACGAGCAGTACTTC.

V is TRBV7-2 and J is TRBJ2-1; D is undetermined. The V gene's germline CDR1 is SGHTA and CDR2 FQGNSA. Deletions cut 2 bases from V and 7 bases from J, with 18 bases between. This CDR3 spans 16 amino acids. The chain's CDR3 is CASSLMSGGRDNEQFF. DNA for the CDR3: TGTGCCAGCAGCTTAATGTCAGGCGGACGAGATAATGAGCAGTTCTTC.

The rearrangement links TRBV7-2 to TRBJ2-7; no firm D call. V lost 8 bases and J 6 bases, leaving 11 bases between the germline ends. The CDR3 consists of 11 residues. Germline values: CDR1 SGHTA, CDR2 FQGNSA. CDR3 loop: CASGYQGEQYF. In DNA form, the CDR3 reads TGTGCCAGCGGCTACCAAGGCGAGCAGTACTTC. Complete variable domain (other parts from reference TRBV7-2 and TRBJ2-7): GAGVSQSPSNKVTEKGKDVELRCDPISGHTALYWYRQSLGQGLEFLIYFQGNSAPDKSGLPSDRFSAERTGGSVSTLTIQRTQQEDSAVYLCASGYQGEQYFGPGTRLTVT.

The chain couples TRBV6-6 to TRBJ2-5; D is unclear. Germline CDR1 reads MNHNY; CDR2 reads SVGAGI (reference sequence). The CDR3 runs 11 residues. Deletions cut 5 bases from V and 4 bases from J, with 5 bases between. The chain's CDR3 is CASSKSETQYF. The CDR3 DNA is TGTGCCAGCAGTAAATCAGAGACCCAGTACTTC.

The chain carries TRBV6-1 and TRBJ2-1; 7 bases fit TRBD1. Per germline, CDR1 MNHNS and CDR2 SASEGT. J lost 2 bases, V lost 7 bases, and 5 bases had no gene match. CDR3 size: 14 residues. The CDR3 nucleotides are TGTGCCAGCACCCGGGACAGCCCCTACAATGAGCAGTTCTTC. Protein: CASTRDSPYNEQFF.

J is TRBJ2-7 and V is TRBV4-2; 8 nucleotides line up with TRBD2. CDR3 length: 15 residues. Germline V gene lookup returns CDR1 LGHNA and CDR2 YNFKEQ. With V trimmed by 4 bases and J by 0 bases, 5 bases remained unmatched. The CDR3 sequence: CASSPREADSYEQYF. DNA of the CDR3: TGTGCCAGCAGCCCGCGGGAGGCGGACTCCTACGAGCAGTACTTC.

This clonotype was picked up many times. The J gene is TRBJ2-7, the V gene TRBV4-2, with a possible D match to TRBD1 (7 bases). The V end was cut by 0 bases, the J end by 5 bases, with 17 bases between. Germline CDR1 is LGHNA and CDR2 is YNFKEQ. This CDR3 is built from 16 residues. The CDR3: CASSQEGQGGFDEQYF. In nucleotides, the CDR3 is TGTGCCAGCAGCCAAGAGGGGCAGGGGGGTTTTGACGAGCAGTACTTC.

For the CDR3, the DNA is TGCAGCGTTAGAAAGGCTAGCGGACAAGAGACCCAGTACTTC. Residues: CSVRKASGQETQYF. The chain is built from TRBV29-1 and TRBJ2-5, with 7 bases that match TRBD2. J gave up 2 bases and V 5 bases, and 8 bases lay outside the gene matches. This CDR3 region has 14 residues. Germline CDR1 SQVTM, CDR2 ANQGSEA. Filled out from reference TRBV29-1 and TRBJ2-5, the complete variable domain reads SAVISQKPSRDICQRGTSLTIQCQVDSQVTMMFWYRQQPGQSLTLIATANQGSEATYESGFVIDKFPISRPNLTFSTLTVSNMSPEDSSIYLCSVRKASGQETQYFGPGTRLLVL.

The V and J genes are TRBV24-1 and TRBJ2-1; D may be TRBD2 (6 bases). This CDR3 comprises 15 residues. The germline V gene has CDR1 KGHDR and CDR2 SFDVKD. The V gene lost 9 bases and the J gene lost 5 bases, with 19 bases spanning the gap. CDR3 sequence (DNA): TGTGCCACCCGGGGGAAGACTAGTTTGGACAATGAGCAGTTCTTC. Its protein product is CATRGKTSLDNEQFF.

This clonotype was recorded a few times. The chain combines TRBV20-1 with TRBJ1-4; D is uncertain. V was clipped by 6 bases and J by 3 bases, with 14 bases between them. This CDR3 has 14 amino acids. Germline lookup yields CDR1 DFQATT and CDR2 SNEGSKA (reference sequence). In nucleotides, the CDR3 is TGCAGTGCCAGCCGCAGGTGGCCTAATGAAAAACTGTTTTTT. It is translated as CSASRRWPNEKLFF.

This clonotype was recorded a few times. V and J are TRBV28 and TRBJ2-1; D is undetermined. Germline CDR1 and CDR2: MDHEN and SYDVKM. The V end lost 5 bases, the J end lost 0 bases, and 11 bases lay between the germline ends. The CDR3 has 15 amino acids. The CDR3 is CASSPVWDSYNEQFF. CDR3 sequence (DNA): TGTGCCAGCAGTCCCGTCTGGGACTCCTACAATGAGCAGTTCTTC.

This sequence joins TRBV14 and TRBJ2-7, with 12 bases aligning to TRBD1. The CDR3 contains 14 residues. Germline CDR1 SGHDN, CDR2 FVKESK. J lost 9 bases, V lost 6 bases, and 9 bases had no gene match. For the CDR3, the DNA is TGTGCCAGCAGTCACCGGGACAGGGGGCCCGGGCAGTACTTC. Its protein product is CASSHRDRGPGQYF.

The CDR3 DNA reads TGCAGCGTTGAAGAGTGGGCTAGCGCGGAGACCCAGTACTTC. This codes for CSVEEWASAETQYF. This rearrangement joins TRBV29-1 to TRBJ2-5; D is possibly TRBD2 (6 bases). CDR1 and CDR2 from the germline V gene are SQVTM and ANQGSEA. Trimming pared 0 bases from V and 5 bases from J, leaving 13 bases between. This CDR3 has 14 amino acids.